This T cell receptor beta chain was identified in a study of T cell repertoires in cytomegalovirus infection. Study-level findings and limits: Within the response measured ex vivo, HLA-C-restricted CMV-specific TCR beta clonotypes were dominant.

Using its own MiXCR run on the reads, TCRdb lists one record per CDR3 protein. The profile covers approximately 500,000 distinct CDR3 sequences, with roughly 10% appearing a single time and roughly 10% taken by the ten largest. This clonotype was detected ten times or more. Its antigen is undetermined. This sequence originates from a human donor in good health (CMV status not recorded). Some clones in this sample may be carry-over from other donors' samples. Sequencing was carried out using PBMCs.

Here the CDR3 DNA reads TGTGCCAGTAATCAACCCGGGACAGGGAATCGATACGAGCAGTACTTC. Translated, it gives CASNQPGTGNRYEQYF. The chain recombines TRBV19 with TRBJ2-7, with 9 nucleotides matching TRBD1. V was clipped by 7 bases and J by 4 bases; unmatched bases: 14. CDR3 size: 16 residues. Germline CDR1 and CDR2: LNHDA and SQIVND (reference sequence).